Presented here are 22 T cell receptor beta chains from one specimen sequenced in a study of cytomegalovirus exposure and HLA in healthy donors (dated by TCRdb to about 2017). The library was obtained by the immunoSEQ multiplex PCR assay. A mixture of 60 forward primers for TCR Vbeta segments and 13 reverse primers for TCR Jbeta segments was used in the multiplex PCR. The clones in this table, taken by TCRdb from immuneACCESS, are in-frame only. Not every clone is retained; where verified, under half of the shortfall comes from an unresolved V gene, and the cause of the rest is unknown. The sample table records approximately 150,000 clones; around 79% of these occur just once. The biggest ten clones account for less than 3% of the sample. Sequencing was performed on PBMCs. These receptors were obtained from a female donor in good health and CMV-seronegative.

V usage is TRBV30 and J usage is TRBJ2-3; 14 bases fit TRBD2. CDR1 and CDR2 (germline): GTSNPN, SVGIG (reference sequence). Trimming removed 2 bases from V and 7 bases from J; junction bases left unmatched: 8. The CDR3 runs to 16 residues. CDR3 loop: CAWSLGTSGSVNTQYF. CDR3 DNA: TGTGCCTGGAGTCTTGGGACTAGCGGGAGTGTGAATACGCAGTATTTT.

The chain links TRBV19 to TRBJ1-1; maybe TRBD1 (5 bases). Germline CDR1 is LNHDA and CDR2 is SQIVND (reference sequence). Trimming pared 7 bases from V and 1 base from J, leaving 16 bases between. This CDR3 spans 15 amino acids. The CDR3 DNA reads TGTGCCAGTACCCCAATGGAGGGGTGGAACACTGAAGCTTTCTTT. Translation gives CASTPMEGWNTEAFF.

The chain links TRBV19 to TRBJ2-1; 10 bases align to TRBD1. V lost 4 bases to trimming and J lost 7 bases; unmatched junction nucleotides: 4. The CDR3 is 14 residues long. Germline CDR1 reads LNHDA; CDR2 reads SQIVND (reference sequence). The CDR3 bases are TGTGCCAGTAGTAGGCGGGACAGGGGAAATGAGCAGTTCTTC. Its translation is CASSRRDRGNEQFF.

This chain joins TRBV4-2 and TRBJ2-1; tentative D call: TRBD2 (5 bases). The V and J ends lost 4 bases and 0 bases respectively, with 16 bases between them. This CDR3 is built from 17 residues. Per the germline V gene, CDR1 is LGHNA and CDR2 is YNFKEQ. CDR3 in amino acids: CASSLESGSSSYNEQFF. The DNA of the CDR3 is TGTGCCAGCAGCCTCGAGAGCGGTTCCAGCTCCTACAATGAGCAGTTCTTC.

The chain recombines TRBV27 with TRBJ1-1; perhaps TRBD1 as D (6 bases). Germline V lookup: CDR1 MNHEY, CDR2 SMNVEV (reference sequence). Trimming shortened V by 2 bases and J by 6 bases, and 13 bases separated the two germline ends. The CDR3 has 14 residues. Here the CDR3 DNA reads TGTGCCAGCAGTTTAAGGGAGACAGGCTCTGAAGCTTTCTTT. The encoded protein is CASSLRETGSEAFF.

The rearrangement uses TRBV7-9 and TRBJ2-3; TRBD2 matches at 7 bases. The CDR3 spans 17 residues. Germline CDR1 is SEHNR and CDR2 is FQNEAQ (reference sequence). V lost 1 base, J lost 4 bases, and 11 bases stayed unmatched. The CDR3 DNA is TGTGCCAGCAGCTTAGGGTTCACGGGAGGATCGGCAGATACGCAGTATTTT. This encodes CASSLGFTGGSADTQYF.

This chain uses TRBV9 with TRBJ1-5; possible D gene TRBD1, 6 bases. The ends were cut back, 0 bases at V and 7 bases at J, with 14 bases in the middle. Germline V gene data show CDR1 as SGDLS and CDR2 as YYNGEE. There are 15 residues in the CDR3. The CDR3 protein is CASSVGVGGGQPQHF. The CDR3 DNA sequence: TGTGCCAGCAGCGTAGGCGTGGGCGGGGGCCAGCCCCAGCATTTT.

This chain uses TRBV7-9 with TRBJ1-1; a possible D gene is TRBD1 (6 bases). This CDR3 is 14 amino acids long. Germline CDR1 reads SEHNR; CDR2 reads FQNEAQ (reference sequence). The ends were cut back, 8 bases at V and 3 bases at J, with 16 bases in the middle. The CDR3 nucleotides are TGTGCCAGCGCTCGAACAGGGTTATACACTGAAGCTTTCTTT. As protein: CASARTGLYTEAFF. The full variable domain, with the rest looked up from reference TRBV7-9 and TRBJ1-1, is DTGVSQNPRHKITKRGQNVTFRCDPISEHNRLYWYRQTLGQGPEFLTYFQNEAQLEKSRLLSDRFSAERPKGSFSTLEIQRTEQGDSAMYLCASARTGLYTEAFFGQGTRLTVV.

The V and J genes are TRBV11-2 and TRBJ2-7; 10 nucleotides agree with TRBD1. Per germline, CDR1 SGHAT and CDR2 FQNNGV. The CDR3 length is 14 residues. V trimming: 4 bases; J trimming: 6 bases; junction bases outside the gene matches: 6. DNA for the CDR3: TGTGCCAGCAGCTCATTGGGACAGGGGTTCGAGCAGTACTTC. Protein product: CASSSLGQGFEQYF. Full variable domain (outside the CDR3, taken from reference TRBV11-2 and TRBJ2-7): EAGVAQSPRYKIIEKRQSVAFWCNPISGHATLYWYQQILGQGPKLLIQFQNNGVVDDSQLPKDRFSAERLKGVDSTLKIQPAKLEDSAVYLCASSSLGQGFEQYFGPGTRLTVT.

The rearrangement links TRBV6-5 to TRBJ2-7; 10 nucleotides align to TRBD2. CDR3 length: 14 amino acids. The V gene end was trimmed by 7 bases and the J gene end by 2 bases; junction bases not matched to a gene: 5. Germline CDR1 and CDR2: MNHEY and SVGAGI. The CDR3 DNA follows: TGTGCCAGCAATCCACTAGCGGGGACCTACGAGCAGTACTTC. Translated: CASNPLAGTYEQYF.

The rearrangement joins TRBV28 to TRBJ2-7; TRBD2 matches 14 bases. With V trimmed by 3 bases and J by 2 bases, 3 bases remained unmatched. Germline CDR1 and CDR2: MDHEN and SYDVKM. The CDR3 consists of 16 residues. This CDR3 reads CASSLRTSGRPYEQYF. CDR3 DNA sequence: TGTGCCAGCAGTTTGCGGACTAGCGGGAGGCCCTACGAGCAGTACTTC. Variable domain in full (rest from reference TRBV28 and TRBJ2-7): DVKVTQSSRYLVKRTGEKVFLECVQDMDHENMFWYRQDPGLGLRLIYFSYDVKMKEKGDIPEGYSVSREKKERFSLILESASTNQTSMYLCASSLRTSGRPYEQYFGPGTRLTVT.

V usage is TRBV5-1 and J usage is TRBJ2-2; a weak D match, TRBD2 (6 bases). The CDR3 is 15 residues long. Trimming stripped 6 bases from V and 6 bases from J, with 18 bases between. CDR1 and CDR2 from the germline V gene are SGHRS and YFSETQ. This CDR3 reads CASIWSPGVAGELFF. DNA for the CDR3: TGCGCCAGCATCTGGTCTCCGGGAGTCGCCGGGGAGCTGTTTTTT.

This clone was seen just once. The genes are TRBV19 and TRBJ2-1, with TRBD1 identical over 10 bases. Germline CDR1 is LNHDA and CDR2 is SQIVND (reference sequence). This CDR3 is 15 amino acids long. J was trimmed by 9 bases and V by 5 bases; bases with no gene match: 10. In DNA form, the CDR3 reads TGTGCCAGTAGTCTCCTATTGGGACAGGGGCCTGAGCAGTTCTTC. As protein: CASSLLLGQGPEQFF.

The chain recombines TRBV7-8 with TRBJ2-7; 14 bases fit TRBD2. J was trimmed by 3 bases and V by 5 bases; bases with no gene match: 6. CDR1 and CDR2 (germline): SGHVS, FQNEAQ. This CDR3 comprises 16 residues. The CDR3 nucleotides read TGTGCCAGCAGCCAAATGGGGACTAGCGGGAGCTACGAGCAGTACTTC. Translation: CASSQMGTSGSYEQYF.

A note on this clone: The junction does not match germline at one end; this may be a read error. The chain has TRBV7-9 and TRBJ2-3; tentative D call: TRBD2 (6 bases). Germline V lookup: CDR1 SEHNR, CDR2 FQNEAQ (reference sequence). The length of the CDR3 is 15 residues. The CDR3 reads CSSSSPGGWADTQYF. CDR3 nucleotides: TGTTCCAGCAGCTCACCCGGGGGTTGGGCAGATACGCAGTATTTT.

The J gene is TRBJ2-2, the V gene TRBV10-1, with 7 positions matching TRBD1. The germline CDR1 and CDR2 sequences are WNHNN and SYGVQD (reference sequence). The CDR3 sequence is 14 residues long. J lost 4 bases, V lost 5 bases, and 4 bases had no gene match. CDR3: CASSKDRITGELFF. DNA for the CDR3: TGCGCCAGCAGTAAGGACAGGATCACCGGGGAGCTGTTTTTT.

CDR3 nucleotide sequence: TGCACCAGCAGCCACCGACAGGGGAGCTCCTACAATGAGCAGTTCTTC. It is translated as CTSSHRQGSSYNEQFF. The chain carries TRBV1 and TRBJ2-1; the D segment call TRBD1 is taken from the table without a DNA check. TRBV1 is a known pseudogene. The CDR3 spans 16 residues.

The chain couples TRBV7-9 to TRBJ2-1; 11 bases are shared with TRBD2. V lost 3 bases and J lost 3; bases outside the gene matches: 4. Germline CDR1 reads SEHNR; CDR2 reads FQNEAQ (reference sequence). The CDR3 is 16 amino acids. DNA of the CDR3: TGTGCCAGCAGCTTCGGGACTAGCGGAGACTACAATGAGCAGTTCTTC. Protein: CASSFGTSGDYNEQFF.

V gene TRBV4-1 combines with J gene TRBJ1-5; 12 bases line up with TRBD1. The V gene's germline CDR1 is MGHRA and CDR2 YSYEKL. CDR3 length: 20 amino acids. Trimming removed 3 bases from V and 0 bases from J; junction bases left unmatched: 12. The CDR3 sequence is CASSQSFPGQGAGSNQPQHF. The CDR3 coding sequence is TGCGCCAGCAGCCAGTCCTTCCCGGGACAGGGGGCCGGTAGCAATCAGCCCCAGCATTTT.

CDR3 protein: CASGLPGLEQFF. CDR3 bases: TGTGCCAGCGGCCTTCCGGGACTTGAGCAGTTCTTC. The chain links TRBV28 to TRBJ2-1; D possibly corresponds to TRBD2 (6 bases). The ends were cut back, 8 bases at V and 9 bases at J, with 14 bases in the middle. CDR1 and CDR2 from the germline V gene are MDHEN and SYDVKM. The CDR3 loop spans 12 amino acids. Full variable domain (remainder filled in from reference TRBV28 and TRBJ2-1): DVKVTQSSRYLVKRTGEKVFLECVQDMDHENMFWYRQDPGLGLRLIYFSYDVKMKEKGDIPEGYSVSREKKERFSLILESASTNQTSMYLCASGLPGLEQFFGPGTRLTVL.

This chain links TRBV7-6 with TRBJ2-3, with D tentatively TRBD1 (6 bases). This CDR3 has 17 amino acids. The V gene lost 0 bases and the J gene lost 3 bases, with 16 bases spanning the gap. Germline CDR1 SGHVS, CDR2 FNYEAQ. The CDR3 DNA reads TGTGCCAGCAGCTTAGCGCCGGCAGGGGTGGCAACAGATACGCAGTATTTT. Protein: CASSLAPAGVATDTQYF.

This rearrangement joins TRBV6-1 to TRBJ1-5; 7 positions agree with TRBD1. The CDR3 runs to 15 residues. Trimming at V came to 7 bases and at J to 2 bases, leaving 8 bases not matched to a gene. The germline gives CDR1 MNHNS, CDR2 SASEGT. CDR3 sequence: CASTSRQGRNQPQHF. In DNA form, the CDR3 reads TGTGCCAGCACCAGCCGACAGGGACGCAATCAGCCCCAGCATTTT.